These 19 T cell receptor beta chains originate from one sample sequenced in a study of regulatory T cells in long-lasting Graves disease. Arm-PCR of CDR3 regions with iRepertoire HTBI primers generated TCR beta libraries. Using its own MiXCR run on the multiplex PCR reads, TCRdb lists one record per CDR3 protein. The top ten hold more than 50% of the sample, which has under 350,000 distinct CDR3 sequences, 22% seen once. The time point denotes: persistent/refractory GD, antithyroid drugs over 5 years with positive TRAb. The authors made the TCR library using RNA they extracted from PBMCs. This sample comprised peripheral blood mononuclear cells (PBMCs), obtained when the disease was refractory, from a patient treated with antithyroid drugs. The receptors stem from a female donor with Graves disease.

At least ten counts were recorded for this clonotype. This chain uses TRBV12-3 or TRBV12-4 with TRBJ2-5, with a tentative D call TRBD2 (6 bases). With 6 bases removed from V and 5 bases from J, the gap between germline ends came to 10 bases. The CDR3 has 12 amino acids. CDR3 in amino acids: CASSTSQETQYF. The CDR3, as DNA: TGTGCCAGCAGCACTAGCCAGGAGACCCAGTACTTC.

This clonotype was counted ten times or more. The gene calls are TRBV28 and TRBJ2-2; 11 bases are shared with TRBD2. The junction had 9 bases not matched to a gene; V was cut back by 2 bases and J by 7 bases. Germline V lookup: CDR1 MDHEN, CDR2 SYDVKM. This CDR3 has 17 residues. The CDR3 bases are TGTGCCAGCAGTTTAGTAGGTACTAGCGGGAGATTCGGGGAGCTGTTTTTT. Translation: CASSLVGTSGRFGELFF.

This clonotype was recorded at least ten times. This chain connects TRBV28 to TRBJ2-7; D is perhaps TRBD1 or TRBD2 (5 bases each). Germline assignment: CDR1 MDHEN and CDR2 SYDVKM. The CDR3 consists of 14 residues. Deletions cut 7 bases from V and 6 bases from J, with 19 bases between. CDR3 DNA sequence: TGTGCCAGCACCTCACAAAGGGCAGGGAGCGAGCAGTACTTC. Translated, it gives CASTSQRAGSEQYF.

This clonotype was observed a few times. The CDR3 coding sequence is TGTGCCAGCTCACGGGGTGAAGGGTCCTACGAGCAGTACTTC. Translating it yields CASSRGEGSYEQYF. The chain is built from TRBV18 and TRBJ2-7; D gene unclear. This CDR3 contains 14 residues. Germline CDR1 and CDR2: KGHSH and LQKENI. The ends were cut back, 4 bases at V and 1 base at J, with 11 bases in the middle.

The rearrangement uses TRBV15 and TRBJ2-5; D unclear. Trimming removed 0 bases from V and 5 bases from J, with 10 bases in between. The CDR3 spans 14 residues. The germline V gene encodes CDR1 LNHNV and CDR2 YYDKDF (reference sequence). The CDR3 loop reads CATSRDPRVETQYF. As DNA, the CDR3 is TGTGCCACCAGCAGAGATCCGAGAGTCGAGACCCAGTACTTC.

CDR3 residues: CSVTGIEAYEQYF. Here the CDR3 DNA reads TGCAGTGTTACGGGGATCGAGGCCTACGAGCAGTACTTC. J is TRBJ2-5 and V is TRBV20-1; D may be TRBD2 (5 bases). The better agreement between TRBJ2-7 and the DNA end casts doubt on the J call. The CDR3 is made up of 13 amino acids. Germline assignment: CDR1 DFQATT and CDR2 SNEGSKA (reference sequence).

This clonotype was found many times. V and J are TRBV7-2 and TRBJ2-2; TRBD2 agrees at 14 bases. Germline V lookup: CDR1 SGHTA, CDR2 FQGNSA. V shed 5 bases, J shed 8 bases, and the junction held 10 bases outside the gene matches. The CDR3 consists of 17 residues. CDR3 protein: CASSPASGLAGAGELFF. The CDR3 nucleotides are TGTGCCAGCAGCCCGGCCTCGGGACTAGCGGGAGCGGGGGAGCTGTTTTTT.

There are many counts of this clonotype. This sequence joins TRBV27 and TRBJ2-5; a weak D match, TRBD2 (5 bases). Trimming removed 3 bases at V and 5 bases at J, with 13 bases between. Germline loops: CDR1 MNHEY, CDR2 SMNVEV (reference sequence). The CDR3 runs 14 residues. CDR3 protein: CASSFGGLGETQYF. CDR3 nucleotides: TGTGCCAGCAGTTTTGGCGGGTTGGGTGAGACCCAGTACTTC.

This clonotype has only a few counts. This chain uses TRBV28 with TRBJ1-5, with no clear D. Germline V gene lookup returns CDR1 MDHEN and CDR2 SYDVKM. The CDR3 consists of 13 residues. V was cut by 3 bases and J by 6 bases, with 9 bases left in between. As DNA, the CDR3 is TGTGCCAGCAGTTTTTGGGGAGTTCAGCCCCAGCATTTT. Protein: CASSFWGVQPQHF.

At least ten counts were recorded for this clonotype. V is TRBV27 and J is TRBJ1-1; 7 nucleotides match TRBD1. V was pared by 4 bases and J by 3 bases, with 5 bases of the junction left unmatched. This CDR3 contains 14 residues. Germline V CDR1 and CDR2: MNHEY, SMNVEV (reference sequence). CDR3 residues: CASSYGTDYTEAFF. In DNA, the CDR3 is TGTGCCAGCAGTTACGGGACAGACTACACTGAAGCTTTCTTT.

This clonotype was seen only a few times. V is TRBV10-3 and J is TRBJ1-1, with D possibly being TRBD1 (5 bases). Germline CDR1 ENHRY, CDR2 SYGVKD. V was pared by 10 bases and J by 2 bases, with 11 bases between. This CDR3 spans 12 amino acids. The DNA for the CDR3 is TGTGCCACCAGCGGGACTAACACTGAAGCTTTCTTT. Translating gives CATSGTNTEAFF.

This clonotype was detected a few times. This chain links TRBV7-8 with TRBJ2-7; TRBD2 matches at 9 bases. V was clipped by 5 bases and J by 4 bases; unmatched bases: 6. CDR3 length equals 14 residues. From germline, CDR1 is SGHVS and CDR2 FQNEAQ. The CDR3 sequence: CASSRGGRAYEQYF. Written as DNA, the CDR3 is TGTGCCAGCAGCCGCGGCGGGAGGGCATACGAGCAGTACTTC.

Note on this clonotype: A much bigger clone sits one base away, suggesting this may be a read error. A read error is likely, as this CDR3 ends without the conserved phenylalanine or tryptophan. This chain connects TRBV28 to TRBJ2-6; D is unresolved. Germline V gene lookup returns CDR1 MDHEN and CDR2 SYDVKM. Trimming removed 10 bases at V and 1 base at J, with 11 bases between. The CDR3 contains 14 residues. For the CDR3, the DNA is TGTGCCACCGATAAGCTGTCTGGGGCCAACGTCCTGACTCTC. This gives the protein CATDKLSGANVLTL.

J is TRBJ2-7 and V is TRBV28; unclear D gene. With 3 bases removed from V and 2 bases from J, the gap between germline ends came to 8 bases. There are 13 residues in the CDR3. Germline assignment: CDR1 MDHEN and CDR2 SYDVKM. The CDR3 DNA follows: TGTGCCAGCAGTTTCCCAGCTACCTACGAGCAGTACTTC. Translating gives CASSFPATYEQYF.

This clonotype was counted only a few times. The chain joins TRBV28 to TRBJ2-3; 8 bases are shared with TRBD2. CDR3 size: 14 residues. Unmatched junction bases numbered 3, after V lost 2 bases and J lost 5 bases. Germline CDR1 MDHEN, CDR2 SYDVKM. The CDR3 DNA sequence: TGTGCCAGCAGTTTACGGGAGGGATTAGATACGCAGTATTTT. Amino acid sequence: CASSLREGLDTQYF.

The V and J genes are TRBV28 and TRBJ2-6; D call uncertain. CDR3 length equals 15 residues. CDR1 is MDHEN and CDR2 is SYDVKM in the germline V gene. V was cut by 5 bases and J by 0 bases, with 8 bases left in between. In DNA form, the CDR3 reads TGTGCCAGCAGTCGGTTTGACTCTGGGGCCAACGTCCTGACTTTC. This gives the protein CASSRFDSGANVLTF.

The chain carries TRBV14 and TRBJ2-5; D is unresolved. The DNA end is a closer match to TRBJ2-7, so the J assignment may be wrong. In germline, CDR1 is SGHDN, CDR2 FVKESK. This CDR3 spans 13 amino acids. CDR3 in amino acids: CASSQGIGPEQYF. The CDR3 nucleotides are TGTGCCAGCAGCCAAGGTATAGGCCCCGAGCAGTACTTC.

V and J are TRBV20-1 and TRBJ2-7; D unresolved. Germline CDR1 reads DFQATT; CDR2 reads SNEGSKA (reference sequence). CDR3 length equals 14 residues. The ends were cut back, 0 bases at V and 4 bases at J, with 13 bases in the middle. CDR3 DNA sequence: TGCAGTGCTAGAGACCCGGCCATCGATTACGAGCAGTACTTC. It codes for CSARDPAIDYEQYF.

The chain joins TRBV5-1 to TRBJ2-5, with D hard to call. CDR1 and CDR2 (germline): SGHRS, YFSETQ. The ends were cut back, 4 bases at V and 5 bases at J, with 9 bases in the middle. The CDR3 runs to 12 residues. CDR3 protein: CASSAPLETQYF. In DNA, the CDR3 is TGCGCCAGCAGCGCCCCGTTGGAGACCCAGTACTTC. The full variable domain, rest sourced from reference TRBV5-1 and TRBJ2-5, is KAGVTQTPRYLIKTRGQQVTLSCSPISGHRSVSWYQQTPGQGLQFLFEYFSETQRNKGNFPGRFSGRQFSNSRSEMNVSTLELGDSALYLCASSAPLETQYFGPGTRLLVL.